This entry is about one T cell receptor beta chain. With 8 bases removed from V and 0 bases from J, the gap between germline ends came to 10 bases. The CDR3 extends over 14 amino acids. The germline CDR1 and CDR2 sequences are SEHNR and FQNEAQ (reference sequence). These data are taken from a study of OX40 agonist ivuxolimab in advanced cancers. About the study: Patients in the trial were receiving intravenous ivuxolimab every 2 weeks, at doses of 0.01 to 10 mg/kg. Dose-escalation patients were diagnosed with hepatocellular carcinoma, melanoma, renal cell cancer or head and neck cancer. The dose-escalation cohort was around 83% male, with a mean age of about 58 years, ranging about 20 to 85.

Repertoires were generated with immunoSEQ multiplex PCR, while TCRdb's copy carries only in-frame clones and drops some. This table holds tens of thousands of clones, about 86% found once. Individuals having autoimmune disease history or systemic immunosuppression were not enrolled. The specimen comprised CD4+ or CD8+ T cells sorted from blood, sampled in a trial of the OX40 agonist ivuxolimab. The J gene is TRBJ1-4, the V gene TRBV7-9, with unresolved D. The TCR comes from an adult with an advanced solid tumor such as melanoma, head and neck, liver or kidney cancer. This CDR3 is CASGVFATNEKLFF. DNA for the CDR3: TGTGCCAGCGGCGTATTTGCAACTAATGAAAAACTGTTTTTT.